These 23 T cell receptor beta chains were all obtained from the same sample, sequenced in a study of blood T cells in healthy people across ages. A second about 7 to 11 cycle PCR used barcoded and J-beta primers. Via MiXCR, TCRdb re-called the 5' RACE reads, giving one row per CDR3 protein. The sample shows under 700,000 distinct CDR3 sequences, approximately 25% of them seen only once. These data were also filed under a second study, of T cells of mothers and their children.

The specimen sequenced was blood. These receptor sequences come from a boy between 5 and 17 years old in good health.

The count of this clonotype is one. The V and J genes are TRBV27 and TRBJ2-1; D remains ambiguous. Germline CDR1 is MNHEY and CDR2 is SMNVEV (reference sequence). This CDR3 is 15 amino acids long. Trimming took 6 bases from V and 8 from J, leaving 20 bases between them. DNA of the CDR3: TGTGCCAGCAGCGCATTTTCCATGGGTTGGGATGAGCAGTTCTTC. Amino acid sequence: CASSAFSMGWDEQFF.

The sample holds a few counts of this clonotype. CDR3 residues: CASSPPTGGQWKTEAFF. The CDR3 bases are TGTGCCAGCTCACCACCAACGGGGGGACAATGGAAGACTGAAGCTTTCTTT. The chain joins TRBV18 to TRBJ1-1; TRBD1 is a possible D gene (6 bases). This CDR3 spans 17 amino acids. The germline V and J ends were trimmed by 0 bases and 5 bases, with 19 bases remaining between them. Germline CDR1 is KGHSH and CDR2 is LQKENI.

This clonotype appeared a few times. V and J are TRBV10-3 and TRBJ2-1, with 9 bases matching TRBD2. The V segment lost 4 bases and the J segment 9 bases; nucleotides outside the gene matches: 10. Germline loops: CDR1 ENHRY, CDR2 SYGVKD. The CDR3 has 15 residues. CDR3 loop: CAISGEGGRASEQFF. CDR3 bases: TGTGCCATCAGTGGAGAGGGCGGGAGGGCCTCTGAGCAGTTCTTC.

The gene calls are TRBV20-1 and TRBJ2-1; 7 bases are shared with TRBD2. CDR1 DFQATT and CDR2 SNEGSKA come from the germline V gene (reference sequence). V was clipped by 5 bases and J by 0 bases; unmatched bases: 7. This CDR3 region has 15 residues. CDR3 residues: CSAGGGASSYNEQFF. The CDR3 DNA is TGCAGTGCTGGGGGGGGAGCAAGCTCCTACAATGAGCAGTTCTTC.

The CDR3 sequence: CASSLVPVLNTEAFF. CDR3 DNA sequence: TGCGCCAGCAGCTTGGTCCCCGTTTTGAACACTGAAGCTTTCTTT. The rearrangement uses TRBV5-1 and TRBJ1-1, with D hard to call. Germline assignment: CDR1 SGHRS and CDR2 YFSETQ. V lost 0 bases and J 0 bases, leaving 9 bases between the germline ends. The CDR3 has 15 amino acids.

This clonotype showed up just a few times. The V gene is TRBV7-2, the J gene TRBJ2-5; D not resolved. CDR1 and CDR2 from the germline V gene are SGHTA and FQGNSA. This CDR3 region has 13 residues. The V end was cut by 4 bases, the J end by 5 bases, with 11 bases between. CDR3 protein: CASSSLRPETQYF. As DNA, the CDR3 is TGTGCCAGCAGCTCCCTCCGACCGGAGACCCAGTACTTC. The full variable domain, in which reference TRBV7-2 and TRBJ2-5 provide the parts outside the CDR3, is GAGVSQSPSNKVTEKGKDVELRCDPISGHTALYWYRQSLGQGLEFLIYFQGNSAPDKSGLPSDRFSAERTGGSVSTLTIQRTQQEDSAVYLCASSSLRPETQYFGPGTRLLVL.

The chain couples TRBV20-1 to TRBJ2-5; 14 bases agree with TRBD2. This CDR3 region has 17 residues. Germline CDR1 reads DFQATT; CDR2 reads SNEGSKA (reference sequence). The V gene end was trimmed by 6 bases and the J gene end by 4 bases; junction bases not matched to a gene: 13. Here the CDR3 DNA reads TGCAGTGCGGTTGGGACTAGCGGGAGCGCCCTTCGAGAGACCCAGTACTTC. Amino acids: CSAVGTSGSALRETQYF.

A few counts support this clonotype. The J gene is TRBJ1-2, the V gene TRBV5-1, with 7 positions matching TRBD1. The CDR3 is 13 residues long. Losses at the gene ends were 5 bases for V and 6 bases for J; bases not matched to a gene: 7. Per germline, CDR1 SGHRS and CDR2 YFSETQ. The CDR3 region is CASSHDRVDGYTF. The CDR3 DNA is TGCGCCAGCAGTCACGACAGGGTTGATGGCTACACCTTC.

V gene TRBV20-1 combines with J gene TRBJ2-4; perhaps TRBD2 as D (5 bases). The CDR3 loop spans 13 amino acids. From germline, CDR1 is DFQATT and CDR2 SNEGSKA (reference sequence). V lost 6 bases to trimming and J lost 6 bases, with 15 bases between them. The CDR3 coding sequence is TGCAGTGCCACTGAGGGTGTGGGAAACATTCAGTACTTC. This codes for CSATEGVGNIQYF.

The gene calls are TRBV6-2 or TRBV6-3 and TRBJ1-1; D is unresolved. Germline loops: CDR1 MNHEY, CDR2 SVGEGT. Trimming pared 7 bases from V and 7 bases from J, leaving 19 bases between. There are 14 residues in the CDR3. CDR3 amino acids: CASTSQTGRSEAFF. CDR3 nucleotides: TGTGCCAGCACCTCCCAAACCGGGCGCAGTGAAGCTTTCTTT.

The rearrangement joins TRBV4-1 to TRBJ2-5, with 10 bases aligning to TRBD1. V was clipped by 1 base and J by 5 bases; unmatched bases: 7. Germline values: CDR1 MGHRA, CDR2 YSYEKL. The CDR3 contains 16 residues. The CDR3 DNA follows: TGCGCCAGCAGCCAAGGGGACAGGGGACAGGGGGAGACCCAGTACTTC. Amino acids: CASSQGDRGQGETQYF.

The rearrangement uses TRBV4-3 and TRBJ1-3; no firm D call. V was clipped by 0 bases and J by 0 bases, with 6 bases between them. Germline lookup yields CDR1 LGHNA and CDR2 YSLEER. There are 15 residues in the CDR3. The CDR3 loop reads CASSQERFSGNTIYF. The CDR3 DNA is TGCGCCAGCAGCCAAGAACGTTTCTCTGGAAACACCATATATTTT.

This clonotype was observed at least ten times. The V call is TRBV6-6, the J call TRBJ2-2; tentative D call: TRBD1 (6 bases). V was pared by 5 bases and J by 6 bases, with 10 bases between. The CDR3 spans 13 residues. CDR1 and CDR2 (germline): MNHNY, SVGAGI (reference sequence). In DNA, the CDR3 is TGTGCCAGCAGTCCAGGGGACGCCGGGGAGCTGTTTTTT. Translating it yields CASSPGDAGELFF.

In this sample, this clonotype turned up a few times. This may stem from a read error, because a much larger clone lies one nucleotide away. This CDR3 is missing its conserved last phenylalanine or tryptophan, likely due to a read error. This chain joins TRBV6-6 and TRBJ1-2; D call uncertain. The CDR3 totals 13 residues. Deletions cut 6 bases from V and 3 bases from J, with 11 bases between. CDR1 MNHNY and CDR2 SVGAGI come from the germline V gene (reference sequence). In DNA, the CDR3 is TGTGCCAGCAGCCCGAGGACGTACTATGGCTACACCCTC. Its protein is CASSPRTYYGYTL.

J is TRBJ2-3 and V is TRBV7-2; 8 bases are shared with TRBD2. Germline CDR1 is SGHTA and CDR2 is FQGNSA. The J segment lost 15 bases and the V segment lost 1 base, leaving 18 bases of the junction unmatched. The CDR3 consists of 16 residues. CDR3 nucleotides: TGTGCCAGCAGCTTAGAGGGGTGGGAGCGGGGGCCCGGTGCCTATTTT. This sequence encodes CASSLEGWERGPGAYF.

A few counts support this clonotype. The chain joins TRBV28 to TRBJ2-5; D is possibly TRBD1 (6 bases). The last part of the DNA fits TRBJ2-7 better; the J call may be wrong. In germline, CDR1 is MDHEN, CDR2 SYDVKM. The CDR3 totals 14 residues. The CDR3 DNA is TGTGCCAGCACCGCACCGGGACATCCTAACGAGCAGTACTTC. It is translated as CASTAPGHPNEQYF.

Only a few counts were recorded for this clonotype. V gene TRBV6-2 or TRBV6-3 combines with J gene TRBJ2-5, with D unclear. Between the trimmed V and J ends, which lost 5 bases and 4 bases, there was a span of 17 bases. CDR1 and CDR2 (germline): MNHEY, SVGEGT. The CDR3 contains 15 residues. CDR3 DNA: TGTGCCAGCAGTCTCCCAAGTGCCGGCGGAGAGACCCAGTACTTC. Protein sequence: CASSLPSAGGETQYF.

This chain links TRBV9 with TRBJ1-1; D unclear. The V and J ends lost 0 bases and 7 bases respectively, with 7 bases between them. There are 12 residues in the CDR3. Germline loops: CDR1 SGDLS, CDR2 YYNGEE. CDR3 amino acids: CASSVEQGEAFF. The CDR3 bases are TGTGCCAGCAGCGTAGAACAAGGTGAAGCTTTCTTT.

This rearrangement joins TRBV28 to TRBJ2-3; 14 bases fit TRBD2. CDR1 and CDR2 (germline): MDHEN, SYDVKM. The junction had 16 bases not matched to a gene; V was cut back by 6 bases and J by 5 bases. The CDR3 extends over 19 amino acids. In DNA, the CDR3 is TGTGCCAGCAGCCGATCCGGGACTAGCGGGAGCTCTTGGGAAGATACGCAGTATTTT. Translated: CASSRSGTSGSSWEDTQYF.

This clonotype showed up just a few times. The CDR3 DNA is TGTGCCAGCAGCTCCGAACGCGGGAGTACCTACAATGAGCAGTTCTTC. Protein product: CASSSERGSTYNEQFF. V gene TRBV7-2 combines with J gene TRBJ2-5; 7 bases line up with TRBD2. The J call could be wrong; TRBJ2-1 is a better fit for the DNA end. CDR1 is SGHTA and CDR2 is FQGNSA in the germline V gene. CDR3 length: 16 amino acids.

This clonotype was counted only a few times. The V gene is TRBV28, the J gene TRBJ2-7; 13 bases are shared with TRBD2. V gave up 4 bases and J gave up 2 bases; unmatched junction bases: 14. The CDR3 is 19 residues long. From germline, CDR1 is MDHEN and CDR2 SYDVKM. The CDR3 DNA reads as TGTGCCAGCAGTTCCCCGGGGACTAGCGGGGCGCTTGCGACCTACGAGCAGTACTTC. Translating gives CASSSPGTSGALATYEQYF.

As regards this clonotype: The germline gene is not matched at one end of the junction; a read error may be the cause. The V call is TRBV20-1, the J call TRBJ1-5; a weak D match, TRBD1 (6 bases). The CDR3 covers 15 residues. Germline V CDR1 and CDR2: DFQATT, SNEGSKA (reference sequence). CDR3 loop: CSARKGVNSNQPQQF. CDR3 coding DNA: TGCAGTGCTAGAAAGGGGGTTAATAGCAATCAGCCCCAGCAATTT.

The rearrangement joins TRBV4-1 to TRBJ2-2; 7 bases line up with TRBD1. Per the germline V gene, CDR1 is MGHRA and CDR2 is YSYEKL. V was pared by 6 bases and J by 4 bases, with 5 bases of the junction left unmatched. The CDR3 totals 14 residues. CDR3 nucleotides: TGCGCCAGCAGTTCAGGGGGTTTCACCGGGGAGCTGTTTTTT. Its translation: CASSSGGFTGELFF.